A selection of T cell receptor beta chains follows, all from one sample in a study of shared clonotypes between healthy human individuals. Sequencing was performed with immunoSEQ multiplex PCR; in TCRdb, only in-frame clones are kept and a portion is missing. The table has about 2.4 million clones, 93% seen once; the top ten hold around 0.37%. Sequencing was performed on naive CD4+ T cells from PBMCs. These receptors were collected from a man aged 18 to 30 in good health. Some clones in this sample may be carry-over from other donors' samples. Each CDR3 is given with its conserved first and last residue. D genes are given only for firm matches. Expanded clones get a size class; other rows say once, few or many, or leave the size out.

d_gene | j_gene | v_gene | abundance | CDR3aa | CDR3nt
TRBD2 | TRBJ2-1 | TRBV19 | - | CASSMAGGGQFF | TGTGCCAGTAGTATGGCGGGGGGAGGGCAGTTCTTC
- | TRBJ2-1 | TRBV7-2 | - | CASLPRGLVHYGQFF | TGTGCCAGCCTCCCCCGAGGCCTGGTCCATTATGGGCAGTTCTTC
TRBD2 | TRBJ2-7 | TRBV13 | - | CASSLQGGSGVVGF | TGTGCCAGCAGCTTACAGGGCGGAAGCGGGGTAGTGGGGTTC
- | TRBJ1-1 | TRBV2 | - | CASRVGQNTEAFF | TGTGCCAGTAGGGTGGGACAGAACACTGAAGCTTTCTTT
- | TRBJ1-1 | TRBV7-9 | - | CASSLALVNTEAFF | TGTGCCAGCAGCTTAGCTTTGGTGAACACTGAAGCTTTCTTT
TRBD1 | TRBJ2-7 | TRBV29-1 | - | CSVLSGGRSYEQYF | TGCAGCGTGCTATCAGGGGGACGCTCCTACGAGCAGTACTTC
- | TRBJ2-3 | TRBV18 | - | CASSTDTQYF | TGTGCCAGCTCAACCGATACGCAGTATTTT
TRBD1 | TRBJ1-2 | TRBV20-1 | - | CSLRPTGVNIF | TGCAGTCTGCGTCCGACAGGGGTAAACATCTTC
- | TRBJ2-1 | TRBV6-1 | - | CASSVWGAAYNEQFF | TGTGCCAGCAGTGTATGGGGGGCAGCCTACAATGAGCAGTTCTTC
TRBD2 | TRBJ2-7 | TRBV5-1 | - | CASSGGGGNSYEQYF | TGCGCCAGCAGCGGAGGCGGGGGGAACTCCTACGAGCAGTACTTC
- | TRBJ1-2 | TRBV5-4 | - | CASSLVRGSGGYTF | TGTGCCAGCAGCTTGGTCCGGGGGAGTGGTGGCTACACCTTC
TRBD1 | TRBJ2-7 | TRBV27 | - | CASSPQGQLQNF | TGTGCCAGCAGTCCTCAGGGACAGCTTCAAAACTTC
- | TRBJ1-2 | TRBV2 | - | CASSVYQTDRIYGYTF | TGTGCCAGCAGTGTTTACCAGACAGACCGCATCTATGGCTACACCTTC
- | TRBJ1-3 | TRBV4-1 | - | CASSQQNGNTIYF | TGCGCCAGCAGCCAACAGAATGGAAACACCATATATTTT
- | TRBJ1-3 | TRBV5-6 | - | CASSLVFTGNTIYF | TGTGCCAGCAGCTTGGTGTTCACTGGAAACACCATATATTTT
- | TRBJ2-2 | TRBV7-3 | - | CASSLIPSPAGELFF | TGTGCCAGCAGCTTAATTCCATCGCCAGCCGGGGAGCTGTTTTTT
TRBD1 | TRBJ2-2 | TRBV27 | - | CASSQGQPTGELFF | TGTGCCAGCAGCCAGGGACAGCCCACCGGGGAGCTGTTTTTT
TRBD1 | TRBJ2-2 | TRBV7-9 | - | CASSLGTGAGTGELFF | TGTGCCAGCAGCCTCGGGACAGGGGCAGGCACCGGGGAGCTGTTTTTT
- | TRBJ2-2 | TRBV6-5 | - | CASSYPDSTGELFF | TGTGCCAGCAGTTACCCCGACAGCACCGGGGAGCTGTTTTTT
TRBD2 | TRBJ2-7 | TRBV28 | - | CASSPPGLLAYEQYF | TGTGCCAGCAGCCCGCCGGGACTACTCGCTTACGAGCAGTACTTC
- | TRBJ1-1 | TRBV6-5 | - | CASSDSGRRGTEAFF | TGTGCCAGCAGTGACTCGGGGAGACGGGGCACTGAAGCTTTCTTT
TRBD1 | TRBJ1-2 | TRBV5-5 | - | CASSPTGQGEGYTF | TGTGCCAGCAGCCCAACGGGACAGGGAGAAGGCTACACCTTC
- | TRBJ2-3 | TRBV19 | once | CASSILLGGADVTQYF | TGTGCCAGTAGTATACTACTAGGGGGGGCTGATGTTACGCAGTATTTT
TRBD1 | TRBJ2-7 | TRBV28 | - | CASRGPTGGTGEQYF | TGTGCCAGCAGGGGGCCAACAGGGGGCACTGGGGAGCAGTACTTC
TRBD1 | TRBJ2-5 | TRBV5-4 | - | CASSTRQGVTETQYF | TGTGCCAGCAGCACCCGACAGGGCGTGACGGAGACCCAGTACTTC
- | TRBJ2-1 | TRBV6-1 | - | CASSDNRGLQVGNEQFF | TGTGCCAGCAGTGACAACAGGGGACTTCAAGTGGGGAATGAGCAGTTCTTC
TRBD2 | TRBJ2-7 | TRBV29-1 | - | CSVGLATYEQYF | TGCAGCGTCGGACTAGCGACCTACGAGCAGTACTTC
TRBD1 | TRBJ1-4 | TRBV28 | - | CASSLRRGRGNEKLFF | TGTGCCAGCAGTTTGCGCAGGGGGCGCGGTAATGAAAAACTGTTTTTT
- | TRBJ1-2 | TRBV5-6 | - | CASSPDVGAGYGYTF | TGTGCCAGCAGCCCCGATGTGGGGGCGGGCTATGGCTACACCTTC
- | TRBJ2-7 | TRBV7-2 | - | CASSRRTVYEQYF | TGTGCCAGCAGCCGTCGGACAGTCTACGAGCAGTACTTC
TRBD2 | TRBJ2-5 | TRBV7-2 | - | CASSTRLAGETQYF | TGTGCCAGCAGCACCAGACTAGCGGGAGAGACCCAGTACTTC
TRBD1 | TRBJ2-1 | TRBV7-2 | - | CASSFRQGARAWEQFF | TGTGCCAGCAGCTTCCGACAGGGGGCAAGGGCATGGGAGCAGTTCTTC
- | TRBJ1-5 | TRBV28 | - | CASSDRTLGNQPQHF | TGTGCCAGCAGTGACCGGACCCTCGGCAATCAGCCCCAGCATTTT
- | TRBJ2-5 | TRBV5-1 | - | CASSSGHQRETQYF | TGCGCCAGCAGCTCGGGACACCAAAGGGAGACCCAGTACTTC
- | TRBJ1-3 | TRBV30 | - | CAWSVLGAQGNTIYF | TGTGCCTGGAGTGTACTGGGGGCACAAGGAAACACCATATATTTT
TRBD2 | TRBJ2-1 | TRBV19 | - | CASSPWTSGTGNEQFF | TGTGCCAGTAGTCCCTGGACTAGCGGGACTGGGAATGAGCAGTTCTTC
- | TRBJ1-5 | TRBV6-1 | once | CASSENWRGGQPQHF | TGTGCCAGCAGTGAAAATTGGCGGGGGGGTCAGCCCCAGCATTTT
- | TRBJ2-3 | TRBV7-2 | - | CASSFGRGNTDTQYF | TGTGCCAGCAGCTTTGGTCGGGGAAACACAGATACGCAGTATTTT